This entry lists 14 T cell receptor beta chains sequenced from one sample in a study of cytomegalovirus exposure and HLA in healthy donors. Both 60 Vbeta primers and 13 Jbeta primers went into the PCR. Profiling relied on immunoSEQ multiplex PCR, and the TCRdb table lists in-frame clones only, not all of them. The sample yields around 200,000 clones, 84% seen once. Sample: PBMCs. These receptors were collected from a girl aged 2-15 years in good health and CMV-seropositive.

The DNA of the CDR3 is TGTGCCAGCAGTTTATATCCCGGCGGGGGGAGATCGGGTGAGCAGTTCTTC. It yields the protein CASSLYPGGGRSGEQFF. The chain recombines TRBV27 with TRBJ2-1; 8 nucleotides line up with TRBD2. The CDR3 loop spans 17 amino acids. Germline lookup yields CDR1 MNHEY and CDR2 SMNVEV (reference sequence). V lost 1 base, J lost 9 bases, and 14 bases stayed unmatched.

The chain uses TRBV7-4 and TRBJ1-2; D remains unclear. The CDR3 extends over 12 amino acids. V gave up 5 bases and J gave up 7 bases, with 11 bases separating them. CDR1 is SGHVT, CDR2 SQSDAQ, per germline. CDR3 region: CASSNPRGGYTF. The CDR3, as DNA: TGTGCCAGCAGCAACCCCCGGGGTGGCTACACCTTC.

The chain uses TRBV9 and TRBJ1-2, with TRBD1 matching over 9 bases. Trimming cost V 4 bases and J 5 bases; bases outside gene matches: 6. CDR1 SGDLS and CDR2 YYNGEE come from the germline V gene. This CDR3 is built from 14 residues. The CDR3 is CASSLQGAGYGYTF. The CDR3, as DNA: TGTGCCAGCAGCTTACAGGGGGCTGGGTATGGCTACACCTTC.

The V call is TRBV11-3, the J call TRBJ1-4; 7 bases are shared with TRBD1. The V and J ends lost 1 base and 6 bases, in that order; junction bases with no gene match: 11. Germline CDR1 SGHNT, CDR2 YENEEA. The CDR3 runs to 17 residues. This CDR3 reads CASSLGSTATGYEKLFF. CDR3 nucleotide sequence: TGTGCCAGCAGCTTAGGATCGACCGCGACAGGGTATGAAAAACTGTTTTTT.

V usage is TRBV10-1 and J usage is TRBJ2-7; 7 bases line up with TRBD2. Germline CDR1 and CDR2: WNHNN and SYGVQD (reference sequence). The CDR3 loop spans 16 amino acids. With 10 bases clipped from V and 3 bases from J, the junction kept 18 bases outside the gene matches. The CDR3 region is CATVESGSGVRYEQYF. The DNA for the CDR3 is TGCGCCACGGTGGAAAGTGGGAGCGGGGTGCGCTACGAGCAGTACTTC.

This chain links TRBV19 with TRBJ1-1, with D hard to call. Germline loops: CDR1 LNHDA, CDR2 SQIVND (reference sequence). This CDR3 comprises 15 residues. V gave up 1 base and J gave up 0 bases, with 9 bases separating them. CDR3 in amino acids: CASSIGSGVNTEAFF. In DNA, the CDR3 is TGTGCCAGTAGTATAGGGAGTGGAGTGAACACTGAAGCTTTCTTT.

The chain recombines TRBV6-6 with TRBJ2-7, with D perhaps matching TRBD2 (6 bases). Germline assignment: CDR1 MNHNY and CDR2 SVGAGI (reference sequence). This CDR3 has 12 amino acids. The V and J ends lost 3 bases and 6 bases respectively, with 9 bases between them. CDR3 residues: CASSYAGPEQYF. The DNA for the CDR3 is TGTGCCAGCAGTTATGCGGGGCCCGAGCAGTACTTC.

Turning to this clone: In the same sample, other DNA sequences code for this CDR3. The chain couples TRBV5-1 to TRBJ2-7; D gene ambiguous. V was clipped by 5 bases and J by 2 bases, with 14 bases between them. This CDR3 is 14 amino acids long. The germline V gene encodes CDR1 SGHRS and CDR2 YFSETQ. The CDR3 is CASRPDNGPYEQYF. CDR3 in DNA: TGCGCCAGCAGGCCCGACAATGGCCCCTACGAGCAGTACTTC.

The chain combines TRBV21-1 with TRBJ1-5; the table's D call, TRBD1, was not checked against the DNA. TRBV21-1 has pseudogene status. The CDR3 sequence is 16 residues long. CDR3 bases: TGTGCCAGCAGCAAAGAAGGTCCCAGGGTTGACCAGCCCCAGCATTTT. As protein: CASSKEGPRVDQPQHF.

The CDR3 region is CASSSPGTGASEQYF. The CDR3 nucleotides read TGTGCCAGCAGCTCCCCCGGGACAGGGGCCTCCGAGCAGTACTTC. The V and J genes are TRBV28 and TRBJ2-7, with 10 bases aligning to TRBD1. This CDR3 comprises 15 residues. With V trimmed by 6 bases and J by 6 bases, 11 bases remained unmatched. The V gene's germline CDR1 is MDHEN and CDR2 SYDVKM.

Here the CDR3 reads CASSRDTDEQYF. CDR3 nucleotide sequence: TGTGCCAGCAGTCGTGACACCGACGAGCAGTACTTC. The genes are TRBV2 and TRBJ2-5; D gene ambiguous. Gene TRBJ2-7 matches the end of the DNA better, so the J call may be wrong. The germline CDR1 and CDR2 sequences are SNHLY and FYNNEI. CDR3 length: 12 residues.

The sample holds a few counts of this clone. The CDR3 region is CASSQDRGTAKNIQYF. CDR3 in DNA: TGCGCCAGCAGCCAAGATCGGGGGACAGCCAAAAACATTCAGTACTTC. The chain employs TRBV4-1 and TRBJ2-4, with a possible D match to TRBD2 (6 bases). V was clipped by 0 bases and J by 0 bases, with 9 bases between them. Germline lookup yields CDR1 MGHRA and CDR2 YSYEKL. The CDR3 is made up of 16 amino acids.

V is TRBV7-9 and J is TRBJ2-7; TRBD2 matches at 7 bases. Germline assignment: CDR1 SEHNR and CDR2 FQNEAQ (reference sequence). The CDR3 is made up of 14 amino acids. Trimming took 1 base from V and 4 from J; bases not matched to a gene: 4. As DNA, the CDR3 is TGTGCCAGCAGCTTAGGGACTAGGGGTTACGAGCAGTACTTC. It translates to CASSLGTRGYEQYF.

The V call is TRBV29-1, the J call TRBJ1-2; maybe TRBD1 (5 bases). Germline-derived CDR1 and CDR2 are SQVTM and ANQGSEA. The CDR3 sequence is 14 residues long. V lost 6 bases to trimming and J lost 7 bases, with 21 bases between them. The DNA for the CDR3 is TGCAGCGTGCTTGGGGTGACAGAAAATCTTGGCTACACCTTC. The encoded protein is CSVLGVTENLGYTF.